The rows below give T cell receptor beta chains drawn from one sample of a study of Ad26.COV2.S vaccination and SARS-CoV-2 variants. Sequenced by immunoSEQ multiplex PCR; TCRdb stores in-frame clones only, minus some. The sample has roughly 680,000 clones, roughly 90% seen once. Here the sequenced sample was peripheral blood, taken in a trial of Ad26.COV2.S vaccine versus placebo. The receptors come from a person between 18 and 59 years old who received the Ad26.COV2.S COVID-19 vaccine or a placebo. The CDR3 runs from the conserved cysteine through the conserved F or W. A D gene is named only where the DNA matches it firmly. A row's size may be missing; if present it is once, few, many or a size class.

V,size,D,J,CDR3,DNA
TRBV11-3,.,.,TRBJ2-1,CASSLDGREQFF,TGTGCCAGCAGCTTAGATGGCCGTGAGCAGTTCTTC
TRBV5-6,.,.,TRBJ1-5,CASSLWAGQHQPQHF,TGTGCCAGCAGCTTGTGGGCAGGGCAGCATCAGCCCCAGCATTTT
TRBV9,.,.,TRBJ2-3,CASSVGSGRTDTQYF,TGTGCCAGCAGCGTAGGGTCGGGACGCACAGATACGCAGTATTTT
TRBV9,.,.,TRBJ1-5,CASGQGDQPQHF,TGTGCCAGCGGGCAAGGGGATCAGCCCCAGCATTTT
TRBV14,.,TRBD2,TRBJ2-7,CASSRPEARGWGEQYF,TGTGCCAGCAGCCGCCCGGAAGCGCGGGGGTGGGGCGAGCAGTACTTC
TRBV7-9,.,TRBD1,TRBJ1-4,CASSHSGGWDEKLFF,TGTGCCAGCAGCCACTCAGGGGGCTGGGATGAAAAACTGTTTTTT
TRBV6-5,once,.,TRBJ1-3,CASSYGTSGNTIYF,TGTGCCAGCAGTTACGGCACTTCTGGAAACACCATATATTTT
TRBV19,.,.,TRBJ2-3,CASQGGLPHTDTQYF,TGTGCCTCCCAGGGGGGCCTTCCCCACACAGATACGCAGTATTTT
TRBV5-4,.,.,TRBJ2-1,CASSWTRALGSYNEQFF,TGTGCCAGCAGCTGGACTCGAGCCTTAGGCTCCTACAATGAGCAGTTCTTC
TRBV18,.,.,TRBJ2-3,CASSPGRGDTQYF,TGTGCCAGCTCACCAGGTAGAGGAGATACGCAGTATTTT
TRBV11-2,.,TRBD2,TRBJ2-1,CASSRWTSGGPGYEQFF,TGTGCCAGCAGCCGCTGGACTAGCGGGGGGCCCGGGTATGAGCAGTTCTTC
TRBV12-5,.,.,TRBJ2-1,CASGADREGPNEQFF,TGTGCTAGTGGTGCCGACAGGGAGGGCCCCAATGAGCAGTTCTTC
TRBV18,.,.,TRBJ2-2,CASSPDRTNTGELFF,TGTGCCAGCTCCCCCGACAGGACGAACACCGGGGAGCTGTTTTTT
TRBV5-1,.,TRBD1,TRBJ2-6,CASSYQGQAGPGANVLTF,TGCGCCAGCAGCTACCAGGGACAGGCCGGACCTGGGGCCAACGTCCTGACTTTC
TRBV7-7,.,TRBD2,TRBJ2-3,CASSLSGGPDTQYF,TGTGCCAGCAGCTTAAGCGGGGGACCAGATACGCAGTATTTT
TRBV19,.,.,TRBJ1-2,CASTSRTAYGYTF,TGTGCCAGTACCTCCCGGACTGCTTATGGCTACACCTTC
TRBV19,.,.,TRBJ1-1,CASSLPPPTGDTEAFF,TGTGCCAGTAGTTTGCCTCCCCCTACTGGCGACACTGAAGCTTTCTTT
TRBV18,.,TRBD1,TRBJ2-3,CASSLPFYRGQYSDTQYF,TGTGCCAGCTCACTCCCCTTTTACAGGGGGCAGTATTCAGATACGCAGTATTTT
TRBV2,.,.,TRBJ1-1,CASTRDLRTEAFF,TGTGCCAGCACTCGAGACCTGCGCACTGAAGCTTTCTTT
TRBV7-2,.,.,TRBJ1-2,CASSREQDFGYTF,TGTGCCAGCAGCCGAGAGCAGGATTTTGGCTACACCTTC
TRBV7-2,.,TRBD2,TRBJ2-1,CASSLVGGVLDNEQFF,TGTGCCAGCAGCTTAGTTGGGGGGGTGTTAGACAATGAGCAGTTCTTC
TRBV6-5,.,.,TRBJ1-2,CASSYSDGSYGYTF,TGTGCCAGCAGTTACTCTGACGGCAGCTATGGCTACACCTTC
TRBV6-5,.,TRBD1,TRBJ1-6,CASSYRDRDNSPLHF,TGTGCCAGCAGTTACCGCGACAGGGACAATTCACCCCTCCACTTT
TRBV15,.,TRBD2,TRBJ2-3,CATSRDPASGLTDTQYF,TGTGCCACCAGCAGAGATCCCGCTAGCGGGCTCACAGATACGCAGTATTTT
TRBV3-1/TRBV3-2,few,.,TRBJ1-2,CASSQGFGGGYTF,TGTGCCAGCAGCCAAGGGTTTGGTGGTGGCTACACCTTC
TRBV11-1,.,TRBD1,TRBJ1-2,CASSWDSSTNYGYTF,TGTGCCAGCAGCTGGGACAGCTCAACCAACTATGGCTACACCTTC
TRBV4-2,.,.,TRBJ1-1,CASSQPPRGETEAFF,TGTGCCAGCAGCCAACCTCCACGGGGGGAGACTGAAGCTTTCTTT
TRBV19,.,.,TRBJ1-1,CASSPQGLMNTEAFF,TGTGCCAGTAGTCCACAAGGGCTCATGAACACTGAAGCTTTCTTT
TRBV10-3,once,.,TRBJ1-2,CASFGAGYTF,TGTGCCTCGTTTGGGGCTGGCTACACCTTC
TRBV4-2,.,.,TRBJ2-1,CASSQDGDRNSYNEQFF,TGTGCCAGCAGCCAAGATGGAGACAGAAACTCCTACAATGAGCAGTTCTTC
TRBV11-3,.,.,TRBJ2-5,CASSLGFGGRETQYF,TGTGCCAGCAGCTTAGGTTTCGGGGGGCGAGAGACCCAGTACTTC
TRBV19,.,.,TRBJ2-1,CASSIGFQAAYNEQFF,TGTGCCAGTAGTATCGGTTTCCAGGCAGCCTACAATGAGCAGTTCTTC
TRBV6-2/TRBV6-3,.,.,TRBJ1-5,CASSYAGDLYGGNQPQHF,TGTGCCAGCAGTTACGCAGGGGATCTGTACGGGGGCAATCAGCCCCAGCATTTT
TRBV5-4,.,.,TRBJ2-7,CASSAILSGQGYEQYF,TGTGCCAGCAGCGCAATACTTTCGGGACAAGGCTACGAGCAGTACTTC
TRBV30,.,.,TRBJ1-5,CAWGGGNQPQHF,TGTGCCTGGGGAGGGGGGAATCAGCCCCAGCATTTT
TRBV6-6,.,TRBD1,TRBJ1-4,CASSPHRTGGEKLFF,TGTGCCAGCAGCCCGCACAGGACAGGAGGTGAAAAACTGTTTTTT
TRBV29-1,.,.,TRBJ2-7,CSVVGRGTDEQYF,TGCAGCGTTGTAGGCCGGGGTACCGACGAGCAGTACTTC
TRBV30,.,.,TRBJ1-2,CAWIPTGTPNYGYTF,TGTGCCTGGATCCCCACAGGGACACCCAACTATGGCTACACCTTC
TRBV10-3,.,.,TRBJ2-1,CAISDLEEQFF,TGTGCCATCAGTGATCTGGAGGAGCAGTTCTTC
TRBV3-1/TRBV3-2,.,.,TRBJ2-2,CASSQELRGGELFF,TGTGCCAGCAGCCAAGAATTGCGGGGCGGGGAGCTGTTTTTT
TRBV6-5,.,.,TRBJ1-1,CASSPLVRPNTEAFF,TGTGCCAGCAGCCCACTCGTGAGGCCTAACACTGAAGCTTTCTTT
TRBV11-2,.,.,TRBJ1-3,CASSSTDVNTIYF,TGTGCCAGCAGCTCGACAGACGTAAACACCATATATTTT
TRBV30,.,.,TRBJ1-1,CAWSVRLNTEAFF,TGTGCCTGGAGTGTAAGGCTGAACACTGAAGCTTTCTTT
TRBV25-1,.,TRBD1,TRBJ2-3,CASSEIGTGRRAQYF,TGTGCCAGCAGTGAAATAGGGACAGGGCGGCGTGCGCAGTATTTT
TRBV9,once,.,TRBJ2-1,CASSAQQVYNEQFF,TGTGCCAGCAGCGCCCAACAGGTCTACAATGAGCAGTTCTTC
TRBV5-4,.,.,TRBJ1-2,CASSTSGTDAVYGYTF,TGTGCCAGCAGCACCTCCGGGACGGACGCCGTCTATGGCTACACCTTC
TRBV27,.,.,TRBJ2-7,CASSLTPGVKGYF,TGTGCCAGCAGTTTGACCCCCGGAGTGAAGGGGTACTTC